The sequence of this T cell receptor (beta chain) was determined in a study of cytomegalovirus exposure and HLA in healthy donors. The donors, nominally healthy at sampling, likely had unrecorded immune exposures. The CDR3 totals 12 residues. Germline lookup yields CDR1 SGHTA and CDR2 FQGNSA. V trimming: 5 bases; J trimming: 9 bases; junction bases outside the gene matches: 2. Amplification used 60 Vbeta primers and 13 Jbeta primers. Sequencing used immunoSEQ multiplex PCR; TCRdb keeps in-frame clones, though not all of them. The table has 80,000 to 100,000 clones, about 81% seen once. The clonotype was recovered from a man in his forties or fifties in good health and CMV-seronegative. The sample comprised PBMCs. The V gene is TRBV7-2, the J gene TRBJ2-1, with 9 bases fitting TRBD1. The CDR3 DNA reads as TGTGCCAGCAGCGGACAGGGGTCTGAGCAGTTCTTC. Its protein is CASSGQGSEQFF.